This T cell receptor beta chain was retrieved from a study of T cells in narcolepsy (dated by TCRdb to 2016 to 2019). Background on the whole study: Patients with narcolepsy type 1 or type 2 (NT1, NT2) were enrolled in the study together with healthy control donors. To look for autoreactive T cells in narcolepsy patients that target self-antigens of hypocretin neurons (hypocretin, TRIB2), the study used TCR Vbeta sequencing to follow clonotypes in blood and CSF.

Notes on this clone: The specificity of this receptor is unknown. No base qualities exist here, and no much larger clone lies one base off it.

Broader findings and caveats from the paper: Plots that compared CSF and blood CD4+ T cell clonotypes from the same patient highlighted HCRT-specific and TRIB2-specific autoreactive clonotypes. Numbers of sequenced blood memory CD4+ clonotypes were comparable, averaging around 40,000 in patients and about 33,000 in controls. No sequences matching autoreactive T cell clones were contained in some blood memory CD4+ repertoires from patients and controls. According to the report, autoreactive clonotypes were detected serially in the blood of the same patients and of different patients, but not in healthy controls.

The library relied on the immunoSEQ multiplex PCR assay. TCRdb holds this immuneACCESS table with in-frame rearrangements only. Some clones are missing; in checked studies, unresolved V genes explain under half, and the rest has no known cause. The sample yields approximately 31,000 clones; 78% were counted once. The ten largest clones take up over 0.95% of the sample. Taken from cysteine to phenylalanine, the CDR3 has 15 residues. Only the CDR3 part of the read is kept: 45 bases, read in frame from the first base. V and J are truncated by 2 bases and 5 bases respectively, leaving an intervening sequence of 16 bases. The germline V gene supplies CDR1 SGHRS and CDR2 YFSETQ. Memory CD4+ T cells were sorted ex vivo from peripheral blood of narcolepsy patients and healthy controls for TCR Vbeta sequencing.

This chain is built from TRBV5-1 and TRBJ1-1; TRBD1 could be the D gene, as 6 bases match. Input material: CD45RA- memory CD4+ T cells from PBMCs. Sample cell subset or site, as interpreted from the label and publication: memory T cells sorted ex vivo from peripheral blood. This receptor was identified in a human donor with narcolepsy. The CDR3 is CASSLVRGGRTEAFF. The DNA reads TGCGCCAGCAGCTTAGTTCGTGGGGGGCGGACTGAAGCTTTCTTT.